This T cell receptor (beta chain) was sequenced during a study of T cells in Graves' hyperthyroidism and ophthalmopathy. RNA transcripts provided the source from which TCR beta CDR3 regions were amplified. HTBI primers were employed in a first-round RT-PCR of the TCR CDR3. TCRdb re-called the multiplex PCR reads through MiXCR, storing one row per CDR3 protein. The data show hundreds of thousands of distinct CDR3 sequences, less than 25% seen once. Patients with uncontrolled infections, other autoimmune diseases, pregnancy or lactation were excluded. Sequenced: blood. This receptor was obtained from a man in his thirties or forties with Graves' ophthalmopathy.

CDR3 amino acids: CASQKREYDNEQFF. The CDR3 coding sequence is TGTGCCAGCCAAAAGCGGGAGTACGACAATGAGCAGTTCTTC. This chain links TRBV7-9 with TRBJ2-1, with 8 positions matching TRBD2. Germline assignment: CDR1 SEHNR and CDR2 FQNEAQ (reference sequence). The CDR3 covers 14 residues. V was clipped by 8 bases and J by 5 bases; unmatched bases: 8.